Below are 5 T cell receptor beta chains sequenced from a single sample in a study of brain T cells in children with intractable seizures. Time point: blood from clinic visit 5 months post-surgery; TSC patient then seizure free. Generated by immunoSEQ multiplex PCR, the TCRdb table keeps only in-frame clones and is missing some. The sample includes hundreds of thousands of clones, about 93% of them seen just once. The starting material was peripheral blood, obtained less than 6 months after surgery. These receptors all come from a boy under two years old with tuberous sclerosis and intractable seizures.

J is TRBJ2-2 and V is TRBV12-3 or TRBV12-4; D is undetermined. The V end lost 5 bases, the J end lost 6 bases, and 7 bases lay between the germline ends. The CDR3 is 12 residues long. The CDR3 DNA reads TGTGCCAGCAGTGCCAGGTCCGGGGAGCTGTTTTTT. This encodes CASSARSGELFF.

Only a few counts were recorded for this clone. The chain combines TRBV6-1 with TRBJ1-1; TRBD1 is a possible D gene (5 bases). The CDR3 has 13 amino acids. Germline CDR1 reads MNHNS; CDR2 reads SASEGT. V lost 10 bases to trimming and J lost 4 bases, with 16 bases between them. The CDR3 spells CATRRGVGTEAFF. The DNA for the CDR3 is TGTGCCACCCGACGGGGGGTGGGCACTGAAGCTTTCTTT.

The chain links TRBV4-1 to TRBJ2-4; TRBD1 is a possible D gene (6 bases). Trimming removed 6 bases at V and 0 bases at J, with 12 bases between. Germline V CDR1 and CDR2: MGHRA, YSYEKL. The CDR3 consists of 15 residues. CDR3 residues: CASSSTGLAKNIQYF. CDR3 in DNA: TGCGCCAGCAGTTCTACAGGGCTAGCCAAAAACATTCAGTACTTC.

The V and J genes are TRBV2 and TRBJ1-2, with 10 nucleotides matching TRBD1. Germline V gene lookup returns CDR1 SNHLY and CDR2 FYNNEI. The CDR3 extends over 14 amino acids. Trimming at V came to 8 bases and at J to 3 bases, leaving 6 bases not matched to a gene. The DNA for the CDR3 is TGTGCCAGCCGAGGACAGGGGGAAGACTATGGCTACACCTTC. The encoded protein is CASRGQGEDYGYTF.

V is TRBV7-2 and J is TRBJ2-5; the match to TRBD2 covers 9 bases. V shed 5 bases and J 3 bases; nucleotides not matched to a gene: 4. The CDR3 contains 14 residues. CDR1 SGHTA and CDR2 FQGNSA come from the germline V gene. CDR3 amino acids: CASSPRLAEETQYF. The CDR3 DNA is TGTGCCAGCAGCCCCCGACTAGCGGAAGAGACCCAGTACTTC.